This T cell receptor (beta chain) was retrieved from a study of CD8+ T cells in alopecia areata listed by TCRdb under 2018. For the study in its entirety: Skin from C3H/HeJ donors with spontaneous alopecia (roughly 6-13 months old) was grafted onto female C3H/HeJ recipients aged roughly 6-11 weeks. The study used high-throughput TCRbeta sequencing to examine T cell clonal expansion in alopecia areata, in both the C3H/HeJ mouse model and human patients. In humans, TCRbeta sequencing was performed on scalp tissue and on sorted CD4+ and CD8+ peripheral blood T cells from healthy controls and from patients with patchy or totalis/universalis alopecia areata. Scalp clonality was compared across normal scalp (n=4), patchy alopecia areata scalp (n=8), and alopecia totalis/universalis scalp (n=8). The RNA source kit depended on sample type: the PAXgene miRNA kit for fixed scalp, the miRNeasy kit for PBMCs, and the RNeasy kit for mouse skin. immunoSEQ multiplex PCR using 35 Vbeta forward primers and 13 Jbeta reverse primers was used to amplify TCRbeta CDR3 regions. The paper as a whole reports these results and caveats: Lesional scalp, especially in alopecia totalis/universalis, showed higher clonality and more expanded CD8+ clones than normal scalp, suggesting antigenic drive. Scalp TCR repertoire analysis is complicated because resident alphabeta T cells in normal human skin are also sequenced, whereas mouse skin is dominated by gammadelta T cells. Shared TCR sequences between patients were less evident than in mice, which may be partly attributable to HLA diversity in the patient population.

The library was prepared using the immunoSEQ multiplex PCR assay. To provide template for TCR sequencing, every sample had RNA extracted and reverse transcribed into cDNA. SuperScript III was used for first-strand cDNA synthesis, primed with a 2:1 mix of oligo-dT and random hexamers. A synthetic immune receptor repertoire was used to assess amplification bias, and residual bias was removed computationally. Libraries were sequenced on Illumina HiSeq with 60 bp reads covering the CDR3, read from J toward V. Per the authors' processing: After raw reads were preprocessed to remove errors, the CDR3 was defined following IMGT conventions as running from the conserved cysteine to phenylalanine. To get clonality, Shannon entropy was normalized by log2 of the number of productive unique TCRs and the result was subtracted from 1. Whether scalp clones were CD4 or CD8 was inferred by matching scalp TCRbeta sequences against CD4 and CD8 repertoires sorted from blood. In its TCRdb copy, this immuneACCESS table keeps in-frame sequences only and misses some clones. Where compared with another copy, unresolved V genes explain less than half of these, and the others have no known cause. V and J calls and clone size are copied from that table; D and trimming were computed from the DNA. For this sample the table reports over 100,000 clones, with no clone seen just once. The ten largest clones capture 15% to 20% of the sample.

CDR3 length: 13 amino acids, cysteine to phenylalanine. Of the CDR3's DNA, 27 bases were read; they are in frame from base 1. CDR1 and CDR2 are read off the germline V gene as NNHDY and SYVADS. V loses 4 bases, J loses 1 base, and the germline ends lie 7 bases apart. This clone was seen only a few times. Its antigen has not been determined. This is a mouse receptor, so gene names and germline sequences are those of the mouse. The read terminates 4 residues before the CDR3 end, so the remaining end is supplied by the germline J gene. The sequence derives from a C3H/HeJ mouse with alopecia areata. The haplotype of this strain at the MHC is H2-k. Recombination joined TRBV13-3 with TRBJ2-5; TRBD2 is possibly the D segment (5 matching bases). Sequencing used lesional skin. CDR3 protein: CASSFGDQDTQYF. The DNA read from the CDR3 is TGTGCCAGCAGTTTTGGGGACCAAGAC. With all but the CDR3 taken from the reference TRBV13-3 and TRBJ2-5 genes, the full variable domain is: EAAVTQSPRSKVAVTGGKVTLSCHQTNNHDYMYWYRQDTGHGLRLIHYSYVADSTEKGDIPDGYKASRPSQENFSLILELASLSQTAVYFCASSFGDQDTQYFGPGTRLLVL.